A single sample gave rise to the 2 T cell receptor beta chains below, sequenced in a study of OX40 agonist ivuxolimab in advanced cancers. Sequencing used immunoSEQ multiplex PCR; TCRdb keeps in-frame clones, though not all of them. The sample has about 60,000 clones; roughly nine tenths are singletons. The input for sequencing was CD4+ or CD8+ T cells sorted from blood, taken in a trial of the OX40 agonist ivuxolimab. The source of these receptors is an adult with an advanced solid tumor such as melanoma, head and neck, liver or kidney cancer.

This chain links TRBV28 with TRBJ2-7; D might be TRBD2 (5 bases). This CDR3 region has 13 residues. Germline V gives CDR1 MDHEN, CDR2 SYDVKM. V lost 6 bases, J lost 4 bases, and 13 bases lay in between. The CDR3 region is CASRLLSAYEQYF. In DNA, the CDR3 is TGTGCCAGCAGACTTCTTAGCGCGTACGAGCAGTACTTC. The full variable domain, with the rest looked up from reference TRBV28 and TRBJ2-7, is DVKVTQSSRYLVKRTGEKVFLECVQDMDHENMFWYRQDPGLGLRLIYFSYDVKMKEKGDIPEGYSVSREKKERFSLILESASTNQTSMYLCASRLLSAYEQYFGPGTRLTVT.

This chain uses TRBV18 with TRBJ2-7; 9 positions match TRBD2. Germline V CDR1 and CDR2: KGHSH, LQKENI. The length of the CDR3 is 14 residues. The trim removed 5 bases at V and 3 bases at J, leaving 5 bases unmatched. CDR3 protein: CASSTTSGLYEQYF. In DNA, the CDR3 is TGTGCCAGCTCAACGACTAGCGGCCTCTACGAGCAGTACTTC.